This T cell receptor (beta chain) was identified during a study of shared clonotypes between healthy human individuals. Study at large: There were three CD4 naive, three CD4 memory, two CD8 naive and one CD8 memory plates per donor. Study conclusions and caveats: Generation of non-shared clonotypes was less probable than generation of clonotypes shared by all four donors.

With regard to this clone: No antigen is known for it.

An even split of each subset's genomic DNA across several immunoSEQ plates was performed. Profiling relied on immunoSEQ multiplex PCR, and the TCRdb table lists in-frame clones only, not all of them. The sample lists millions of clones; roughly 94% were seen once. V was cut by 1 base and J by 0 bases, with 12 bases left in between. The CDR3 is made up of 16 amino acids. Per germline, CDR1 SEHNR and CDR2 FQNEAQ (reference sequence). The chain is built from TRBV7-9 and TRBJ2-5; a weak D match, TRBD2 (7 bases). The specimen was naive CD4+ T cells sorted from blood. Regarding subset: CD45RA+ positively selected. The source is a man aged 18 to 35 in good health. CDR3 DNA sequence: TGTGCCAGCAGCTTAGGGGGCGGGGGCCACCAAGAGACCCAGTACTTC. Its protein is CASSLGGGGHQETQYF.